This T cell receptor beta chain was profiled in a study of T cell responses to AZD1222 COVID-19 vaccine. Study-wide results and limits: Nearly half of spike-specific TCRs reportedly target variant regions that are unmutated in the B.1.351 and B.1.1.7 variants. Spike-specific TCRs gained breadth and depth after people received two AZD1222 doses. Distributed over spike, vaccine-associated CD4 TCRs predominated at 160-218 and 743-854.

TCRdb keeps only in-frame clones here, not all; method: immunoSEQ multiplex PCR. The repertoire has over 85,000 clones, roughly 89% of them found once; the top ten carry 5.3%. In its sample, this clone was seen a few times. Its antigen remains unidentified. There are 15 residues in the CDR3. Germline-derived CDR1 and CDR2 are SGHTA and FQGNSA. J lost 1 base, V lost 5 bases, and 7 bases had no gene match. V is TRBV7-2 and J is TRBJ1-1; 7 bases agree with TRBD1. Specimen: peripheral blood, collected 28 days after the second AZD1222 dose. The source of this sequence is an adult who received the AZD1222 COVID-19 vaccine. Here the CDR3 reads CASSERTGANTEAFF. The CDR3 DNA sequence: TGTGCCAGCAGCGAACGGACAGGAGCGAACACTGAAGCTTTCTTT.